Each of the 8 T cell receptor beta chains below was sequenced from the same sample in a study of tumor-infiltrating lymphocytes in primary liver carcinoma. From unsorted bulk tissue weighing about 20-32 mg, DNA and RNA were co-extracted. Researchers generated TCR beta cDNA from 500 to 600 ng of total RNA, relying on a constant-region primer. Researchers made the TCR beta libraries by running three nested multiplex PCR rounds with slightly modified ARM-PCR. A C-beta reverse primer and TRBV1-TRBV30 forward primers served in each of the first two PCR rounds, at 9 to 11 cycles apiece. One entry per CDR3 protein results from TCRdb running MiXCR on the multiplex PCR reads. Of 50,000 to 65,000 distinct CDR3 sequences in the sample, approximately 74% were seen once. Specimen: liver tumor tissue from sampling region 4. Subset denoted: tumor region T4, right-lateral pole. These receptors were obtained from a man aged 40-50 years with primary liver carcinoma and hepatitis B virus infection.

The genes are TRBV6-5 and TRBJ1-4, with D uncertain. The CDR3 totals 14 residues. Germline loops: CDR1 MNHEY, CDR2 SVGAGI. Between the trimmed V and J ends, which lost 2 bases and 4 bases, there was a span of 8 bases. In DNA, the CDR3 is TGTGCCAGCAGTTACGTGGGGAATAATGAAAAACTGTTTTTT. Protein sequence: CASSYVGNNEKLFF.

Worth noting for this clonotype: The junction shows a germline mismatch at one end, possibly a read error. This chain links TRBV11-1 with TRBJ2-1, with 11 bases that match TRBD2. The CDR3 extends over 16 amino acids. The germline V gene encodes CDR1 SGHAT and CDR2 FQDESV (reference sequence). CDR3 protein: CASSPGLAGDYNKQFF. The CDR3 DNA sequence: TGTGCCAGCAGTCCTGGACTAGCGGGCGACTACAATAAGCAGTTCTTC. The full variable domain, in which reference TRBV11-1 and TRBJ2-1 provide the parts outside the CDR3, is EAEVAQSPRYKITEKSQAVAFWCDPISGHATLYWYRQILGQGPELLVQFQDESVVDDSQLPKDRFSAERLKGVDSTLKIQPAELGDSAMYLCASSPGLAGDYNKQFFGPGTRLTVL.

On this clonotype itself: One junction end disagrees with the germline gene, perhaps due to a read error. V usage is TRBV12-3 or TRBV12-4 and J usage is TRBJ2-3; a possible D gene is TRBD1 (5 bases). CDR3 length: 11 amino acids. CDR3 sequence reads: CASSLQGTQYF. The CDR3 DNA follows: TGTGCAAGCAGCTTGCAGGGTACGCAGTATTTT.

In regard to this clonotype: One end of the junction varies from germline; a read error may be responsible. The chain has TRBV4-3 and TRBJ2-1; TRBD1 agrees at 8 bases. From germline, CDR1 is LGHNA and CDR2 YSLEER. The CDR3 spans 16 residues. The CDR3, as DNA: TGCGCCAGCCGCCAGAAGACCGAGACAGGGGCCGGTGAGCAGTTCTTC. Encoded protein: CASRQKTETGAGEQFF.

A word on this clonotype: Likely a read error: the CDR3 ends without its conserved phenylalanine or tryptophan. The limits of the CDR3 on the DNA are not certain, so only TCRdb's listed CDR3 is given. The rearrangement links TRBV29-1 to TRBJ2-3; the D segment call TRBD1 is taken from the table without a DNA check. The CDR3 totals 16 residues, both ends included. Germline lookup yields CDR1 SQVTM and CDR2 ANQGSEA. CDR3 protein: CSVEGTQDSSTDTQCL.

Notes on this clonotype: This may come from a read error, since a much larger clone is one base off. This chain uses TRBV2 with TRBJ2-1; 8 bases fit TRBD1. CDR3 size: 13 residues. Germline-derived CDR1 and CDR2 are SNHLY and FYNNEI. CDR3 protein: CVSRTGQAGGQFF. CDR3 DNA: TGTGTCAGCAGGACAGGGCAAGCAGGAGGGCAGTTCTTC.

This chain connects TRBV6-2 or TRBV6-3 to TRBJ2-6; perhaps TRBD2 as D (6 bases). The CDR3 totals 16 residues. V lost 2 bases and J 15 bases, leaving 23 bases between the germline ends. Per the germline V gene, CDR1 is MNHEY and CDR2 is SVGEGT. The CDR3 DNA follows: TGTGCCAGCAGTTACGCGGGACTCTCTGGGGCCAACAACCTGACTTTC. Its translation: CASSYAGLSGANNLTF.

This clonotype turned up a few times. Possible read error: a much larger clone is one base away. The chain joins TRBV7-9 to TRBJ2-5, with D perhaps TRBD1 (6 bases). The length of the CDR3 is 14 residues. Germline V gene lookup returns CDR1 SEHNR and CDR2 FQNEAQ (reference sequence). The CDR3 sequence: CASSRTGTQGTQYF. CDR3 bases: TGTGCCAGCAGTCGAACAGGGACCCAAGGGACCCAGTACTTC.